This T cell receptor beta chain was sequenced during a study of Ad26.COV2.S vaccination and SARS-CoV-2 variants. Measured with immunoSEQ multiplex PCR; TCRdb has only the in-frame clones, and not every one. The sample holds about 140,000 clones, approximately 90% seen once. This CDR3 spans 14 amino acids. The germline V gene has CDR1 MNHEY and CDR2 SVGAGI. J gave up 5 bases and V 11 bases, and 10 bases lay outside the gene matches. This clonotype was sampled from a human donor who had recovered from COVID-19. The sequenced sample was peripheral blood, obtained after recovery from COVID-19. The rearrangement links TRBV6-5 to TRBJ2-5; 11 nucleotides match TRBD1. DNA for the CDR3: TGTGCCTCTACACGGGACAGGGGGTCGGAGACCCAGTACTTC. Translating it yields CASTRDRGSETQYF.